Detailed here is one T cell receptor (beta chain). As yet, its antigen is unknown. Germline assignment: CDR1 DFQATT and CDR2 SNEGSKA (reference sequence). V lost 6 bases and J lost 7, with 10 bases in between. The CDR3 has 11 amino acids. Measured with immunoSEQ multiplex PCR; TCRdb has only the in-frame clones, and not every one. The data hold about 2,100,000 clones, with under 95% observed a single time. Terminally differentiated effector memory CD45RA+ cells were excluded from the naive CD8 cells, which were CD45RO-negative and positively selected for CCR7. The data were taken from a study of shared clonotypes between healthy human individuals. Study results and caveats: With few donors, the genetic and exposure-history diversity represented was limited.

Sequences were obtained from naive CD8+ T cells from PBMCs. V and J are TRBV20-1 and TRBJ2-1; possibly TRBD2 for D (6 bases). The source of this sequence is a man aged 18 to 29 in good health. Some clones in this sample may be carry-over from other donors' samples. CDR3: CSARLENEQFF. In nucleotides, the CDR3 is TGCAGTGCCAGACTAGAGAATGAGCAGTTCTTC.